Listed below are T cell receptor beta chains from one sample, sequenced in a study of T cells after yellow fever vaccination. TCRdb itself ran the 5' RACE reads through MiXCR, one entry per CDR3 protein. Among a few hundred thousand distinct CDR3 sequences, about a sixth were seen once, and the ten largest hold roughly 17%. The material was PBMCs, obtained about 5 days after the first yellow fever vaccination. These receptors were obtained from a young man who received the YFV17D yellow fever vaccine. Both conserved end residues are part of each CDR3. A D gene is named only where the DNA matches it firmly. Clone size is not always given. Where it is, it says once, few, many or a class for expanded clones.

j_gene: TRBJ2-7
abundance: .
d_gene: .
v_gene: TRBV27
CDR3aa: CASSREIGGANYEQYF
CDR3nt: TGTGCCAGCAGTCGAGAGATTGGGGGGGCTAACTACGAGCAGTACTTC

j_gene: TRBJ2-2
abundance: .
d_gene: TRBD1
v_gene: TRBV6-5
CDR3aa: CASSYSQGAPGELFF
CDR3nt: TGTGCCAGCAGTTACTCACAGGGGGCCCCCGGGGAGCTGTTTTTT

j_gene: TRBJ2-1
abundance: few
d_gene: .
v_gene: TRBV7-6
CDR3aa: CASSLRPLAGSYNEQFF
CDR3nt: TGTGCCAGCAGCTTAAGGCCCCTGGCCGGCTCCTACAATGAGCAGTTCTTC

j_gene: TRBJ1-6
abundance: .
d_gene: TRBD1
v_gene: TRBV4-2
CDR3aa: CASSSGGQNSPLHF
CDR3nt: TGTGCCAGCAGCTCCGGGGGACAGAATTCACCCCTCCACTTT

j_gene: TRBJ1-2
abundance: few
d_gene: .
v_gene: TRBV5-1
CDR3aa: CASSDTGQYGYTF
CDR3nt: TGCGCCAGCAGCGATACAGGGCAGTATGGCTACACCTTC

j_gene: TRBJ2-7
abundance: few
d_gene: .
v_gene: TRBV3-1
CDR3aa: CASSQDPGAYEQYF
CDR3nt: TGTGCCAGCAGCCAAGATCCCGGGGCCTACGAGCAGTACTTC

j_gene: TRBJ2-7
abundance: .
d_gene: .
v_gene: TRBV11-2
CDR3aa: CASSRTGLDAYEQYF
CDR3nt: TGTGCCAGCAGCCGAACAGGGTTAGATGCTTACGAGCAGTACTTC

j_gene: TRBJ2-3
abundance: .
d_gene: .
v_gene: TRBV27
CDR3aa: CASSLSRGRGGTDTQYF
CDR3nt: TGTGCCAGCAGTTTATCTAGGGGACGAGGCGGGACAGATACGCAGTATTTT

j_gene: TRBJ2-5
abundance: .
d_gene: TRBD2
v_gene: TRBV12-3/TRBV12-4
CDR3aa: CATALAGGRETQYF
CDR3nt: TGTGCCACCGCACTAGCGGGGGGACGTGAGACCCAGTACTTC

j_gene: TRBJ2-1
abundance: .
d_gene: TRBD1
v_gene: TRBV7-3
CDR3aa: CASSLMPPDRPLGEQFF
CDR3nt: TGTGCCAGCAGCTTAATGCCTCCGGACAGGCCTTTGGGTGAGCAGTTCTTC

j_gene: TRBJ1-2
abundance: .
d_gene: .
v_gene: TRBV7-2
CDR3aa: CASSILGGGSYGYTF
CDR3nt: TGTGCCAGCAGCATACTGGGTGGGGGAAGTTATGGCTACACCTTC

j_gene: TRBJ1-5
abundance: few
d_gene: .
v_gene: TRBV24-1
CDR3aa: CATSEGSSGSAQHF
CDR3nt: TGTGCCACCAGTGAGGGGAGTAGCGGCTCGGCCCAGCATTTT

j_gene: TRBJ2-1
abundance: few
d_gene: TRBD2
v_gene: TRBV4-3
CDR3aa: CASSQVLAGFNEQFF
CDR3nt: TGCGCCAGCAGCCAAGTACTAGCGGGGTTCAATGAGCAGTTCTTC

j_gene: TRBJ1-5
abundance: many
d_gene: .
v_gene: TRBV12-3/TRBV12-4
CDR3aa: CASTNINSNQPQHF
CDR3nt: TGTGCCAGCACCAACATCAATAGCAATCAGCCCCAGCATTTT

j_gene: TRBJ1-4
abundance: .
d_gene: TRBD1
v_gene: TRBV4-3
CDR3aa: CASSAGTVTGSTNEKLFF
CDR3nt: TGCGCCAGCAGCGCCGGGACAGTTACGGGGTCAACTAATGAAAAACTGTTTTTT

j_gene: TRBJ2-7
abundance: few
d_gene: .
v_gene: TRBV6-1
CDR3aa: CASSPGSSTYEQYF
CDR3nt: TGTGCCAGCAGTCCGGGATCGAGTACCTACGAGCAGTACTTC

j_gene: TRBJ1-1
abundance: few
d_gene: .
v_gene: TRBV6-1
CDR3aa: CASRRDGGTLNTEAFF
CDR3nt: TGTGCCAGCAGGAGGGACGGCGGAACCTTGAACACTGAAGCTTTCTTT

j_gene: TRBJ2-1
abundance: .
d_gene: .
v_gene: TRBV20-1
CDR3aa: CSASSWTLYNEQFF
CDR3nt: TGCAGTGCTAGTTCCTGGACACTATACAATGAGCAGTTCTTC

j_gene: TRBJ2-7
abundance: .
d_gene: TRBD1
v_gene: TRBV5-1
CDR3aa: CASSLAPDRAYEQYF
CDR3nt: TGCGCCAGCAGCTTGGCCCCGGACAGGGCCTACGAGCAGTACTTC

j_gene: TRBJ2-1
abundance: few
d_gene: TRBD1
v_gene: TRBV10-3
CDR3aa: CAITRGQSQYNEQFF
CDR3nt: TGTGCCATCACTAGGGGACAGTCTCAGTACAATGAGCAGTTCTTC

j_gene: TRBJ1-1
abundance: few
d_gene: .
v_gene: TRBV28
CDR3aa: CASSLTTSNTEAFF
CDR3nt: TGTGCCAGCAGTTTGACAACTTCCAACACTGAAGCTTTCTTT

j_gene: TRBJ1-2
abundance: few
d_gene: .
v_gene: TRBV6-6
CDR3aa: CASRGGGGYTF
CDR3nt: TGTGCCAGTCGGGGGGGAGGCGGCTACACCTTC

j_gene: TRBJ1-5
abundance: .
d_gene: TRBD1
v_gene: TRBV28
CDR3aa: CASYDRVNQPQHF
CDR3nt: TGTGCCAGTTATGACAGGGTCAATCAGCCCCAGCATTTT

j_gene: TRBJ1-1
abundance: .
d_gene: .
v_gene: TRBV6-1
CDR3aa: CASSRSLGREAFF
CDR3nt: TGTGCCAGCAGCCGATCCTTAGGACGAGAAGCTTTCTTT

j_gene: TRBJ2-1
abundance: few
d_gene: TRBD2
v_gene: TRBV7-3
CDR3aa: CASSPKLAGGFNEQFF
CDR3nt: TGTGCCAGCAGCCCCAAGCTAGCGGGGGGTTTCAATGAGCAGTTCTTC

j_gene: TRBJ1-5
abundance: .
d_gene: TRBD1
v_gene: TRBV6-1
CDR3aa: CASRFGQGDQPQHF
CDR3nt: TGTGCCAGCAGATTCGGACAGGGGGATCAGCCCCAGCATTTT

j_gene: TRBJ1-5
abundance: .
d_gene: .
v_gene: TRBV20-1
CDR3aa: CSASRGLNQPQHF
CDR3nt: TGCAGTGCTAGCCGGGGCCTCAATCAGCCCCAGCATTTT

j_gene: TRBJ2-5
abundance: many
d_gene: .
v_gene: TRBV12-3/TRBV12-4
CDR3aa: CASSPLPQETQYF
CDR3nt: TGTGCCAGCAGTCCCCTCCCCCAAGAGACCCAGTACTTC

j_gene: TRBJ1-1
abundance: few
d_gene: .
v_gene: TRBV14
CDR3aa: CASSPGARGAFF
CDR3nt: TGTGCCAGCAGCCCAGGGGCCCGGGGAGCTTTCTTT

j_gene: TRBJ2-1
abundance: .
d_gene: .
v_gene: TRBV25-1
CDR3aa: CASSDPGKEQFF
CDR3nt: TGTGCCAGCAGTGACCCAGGGAAGGAGCAGTTCTTC

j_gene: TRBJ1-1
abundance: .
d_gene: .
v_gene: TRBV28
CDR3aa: CASRWGTPVMNTEAFF
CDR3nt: TGTGCCAGCAGGTGGGGGACACCCGTTATGAACACTGAAGCTTTCTTT

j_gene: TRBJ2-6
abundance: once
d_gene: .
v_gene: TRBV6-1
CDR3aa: CASIRLDSGANVLTF
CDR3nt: TGTGCCAGCATTCGACTTGACTCTGGGGCCAACGTCCTGACTTTC

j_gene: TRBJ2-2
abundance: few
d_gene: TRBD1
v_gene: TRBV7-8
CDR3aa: CASLYRGPTGELFF
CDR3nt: TGTGCCAGCCTCTACAGGGGACCCACCGGGGAGCTGTTTTTT

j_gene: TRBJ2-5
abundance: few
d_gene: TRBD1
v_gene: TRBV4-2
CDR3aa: CASSQVDPTGGRETQYF
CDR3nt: TGTGCCAGCAGCCAAGTGGATCCGACAGGGGGTCGAGAGACCCAGTACTTC

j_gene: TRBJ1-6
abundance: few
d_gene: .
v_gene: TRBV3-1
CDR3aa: CASSQEPRGNSPLHF
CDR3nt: TGTGCCAGCAGCCAAGAACCACGGGGTAATTCACCCCTCCACTTT

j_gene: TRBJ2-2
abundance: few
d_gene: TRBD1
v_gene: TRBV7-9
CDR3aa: CASSPTSGQGNTGELFF
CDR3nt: TGTGCCAGCAGCCCTACTTCGGGACAGGGGAACACCGGGGAGCTGTTTTTT

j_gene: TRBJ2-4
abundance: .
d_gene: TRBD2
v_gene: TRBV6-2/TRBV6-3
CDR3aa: CASTFFTSGTTIAKNIQYF
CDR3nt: TGTGCCAGCACCTTCTTTACTAGCGGGACCACGATAGCCAAAAACATTCAGTACTTC